A selection of T cell receptor beta chains follows, all from one sample in a study of control samples from healthy donors and cancer patients. Assay: immunoSEQ multiplex PCR; the TCRdb copy retains only in-frame clones and omits some. The sample includes more than 140,000 clones, 94% of them seen just once. The material sequenced was blood. The receptors here all came from a man aged 35 to 55 in good health. Both conserved end residues are part of each CDR3. D genes are given only for firm matches. Rows may omit the clone size; those that give it use once, few, many or a size class.

d_gene: NA; abundance: NA; j_gene: TRBJ1-2; v_gene: TRBV12-3/TRBV12-4; CDR3nt: TGTGCCAGCAGTTTGGGCACGGGGGTCGGCTACACCTTC; CDR3aa: CASSLGTGVGYTF
d_gene: NA; abundance: NA; j_gene: TRBJ1-1; v_gene: TRBV5-4; CDR3nt: TGTGCCAGCAGCTTTTGGGGTTCGGACACTGAAGCTTTCTTT; CDR3aa: CASSFWGSDTEAFF
d_gene: TRBD1; abundance: NA; j_gene: TRBJ1-2; v_gene: TRBV6-6; CDR3nt: TGTGCCAGCAGTTACCCCTCGGACAGGGGACCGTATGGCTACACCTTC; CDR3aa: CASSYPSDRGPYGYTF
d_gene: NA; abundance: NA; j_gene: TRBJ1-2; v_gene: TRBV6-6; CDR3nt: TGTGCCAGCACCACGGGGGGGTATGGCTACACCTTC; CDR3aa: CASTTGGYGYTF
d_gene: NA; abundance: NA; j_gene: TRBJ1-2; v_gene: TRBV10-3; CDR3nt: TGTGCCATCGGAACCCGCGGTGCAGATGGATCTAACTATGGCTACACCTTC; CDR3aa: CAIGTRGADGSNYGYTF
d_gene: NA; abundance: NA; j_gene: TRBJ2-6; v_gene: TRBV9; CDR3nt: TGTGCCAGCAGCCGCTCTGGGGCCAACGTCCTGACTTTC; CDR3aa: CASSRSGANVLTF
d_gene: NA; abundance: NA; j_gene: TRBJ1-2; v_gene: TRBV10-3; CDR3nt: TGTGCCATCAGTGAGTCTGGGTCAGGCACTAACTATGGCTACACCTTC; CDR3aa: CAISESGSGTNYGYTF
d_gene: TRBD1; abundance: NA; j_gene: TRBJ2-3; v_gene: TRBV11-3; CDR3nt: TGTGCCAGCAGCTTCCGACCCGGGACAGGGTCCACAGATACGCAGTATTTT; CDR3aa: CASSFRPGTGSTDTQYF
d_gene: NA; abundance: NA; j_gene: TRBJ2-3; v_gene: TRBV4-1; CDR3nt: TGCGCCAGCAGCCAAGATGAGGACTCCACAGATACGCAGTATTTT; CDR3aa: CASSQDEDSTDTQYF
d_gene: NA; abundance: NA; j_gene: TRBJ2-7; v_gene: TRBV2; CDR3nt: TGTGCCAGCCAAATTTCTTCAGGGAACACCTACGAGCAGTACTTC; CDR3aa: CASQISSGNTYEQYF
d_gene: TRBD1; abundance: NA; j_gene: TRBJ1-5; v_gene: TRBV5-5; CDR3nt: TGTGCCAGCAGCCCAGGGGGCGCGAGTCAGCCCCAGCATTTT; CDR3aa: CASSPGGASQPQHF
d_gene: NA; abundance: NA; j_gene: TRBJ1-2; v_gene: TRBV5-1; CDR3nt: TGCGCCAGCAGCTTGGAATCGTCCAGCTATGGCTACACCTTC; CDR3aa: CASSLESSSYGYTF
d_gene: TRBD1; abundance: NA; j_gene: TRBJ1-3; v_gene: TRBV9; CDR3nt: TGTGCCAGCAGCGTAGCCCCGATCCGGGACAGGGGCGTACTTGCTGGAAACACCATATATTTT; CDR3aa: CASSVAPIRDRGVLAGNTIYF
d_gene: NA; abundance: NA; j_gene: TRBJ1-6; v_gene: TRBV5-3; CDR3nt: TGTGCCAGAAGCTCCTTGTACCGGGAAAATAATTCACCCCTCCACTTT; CDR3aa: CARSSLYRENNSPLHF
d_gene: TRBD1; abundance: once; j_gene: TRBJ2-2; v_gene: TRBV7-3; CDR3nt: TGTGCCAGCAGCCCCGGGACAGGTACCGGGGAGCTGTTTTTT; CDR3aa: CASSPGTGTGELFF
d_gene: TRBD2; abundance: NA; j_gene: TRBJ2-3; v_gene: TRBV3-1/TRBV3-2; CDR3nt: TGTGCCAGCAGCCGGACTAGCGGGAGCACAGATACGCAGTATTTT; CDR3aa: CASSRTSGSTDTQYF
d_gene: NA; abundance: NA; j_gene: TRBJ1-3; v_gene: TRBV4-1; CDR3nt: TGCGCCAGCAGCGAAGTCCGGGCGATTAGAAACACCATATATTTT; CDR3aa: CASSEVRAIRNTIYF
d_gene: TRBD1; abundance: NA; j_gene: TRBJ2-7; v_gene: TRBV5-6; CDR3nt: TGTGCCAGCAGCTTGGTAGGGACAGCCAACGAGCAGTACTTC; CDR3aa: CASSLVGTANEQYF
d_gene: NA; abundance: NA; j_gene: TRBJ2-2; v_gene: TRBV9; CDR3nt: TGTGCCAGCAGCGTAGAACCAAACACCGGGGAGCTGTTTTTT; CDR3aa: CASSVEPNTGELFF
d_gene: NA; abundance: NA; j_gene: TRBJ1-5; v_gene: TRBV6-1; CDR3nt: TGTGCCAGCAGTGAATATATAGCTTTGGGCAATCAGCCCCAGCATTTT; CDR3aa: CASSEYIALGNQPQHF
d_gene: NA; abundance: NA; j_gene: TRBJ2-1; v_gene: TRBV28; CDR3nt: TGTGCCAGCGGTAGGGGGAGCTACAATGAGCAGTTCTTC; CDR3aa: CASGRGSYNEQFF
d_gene: TRBD1; abundance: NA; j_gene: TRBJ2-7; v_gene: TRBV28; CDR3nt: TGTGCCAGCAGACCAACAGGGGACGAGCAGTACTTC; CDR3aa: CASRPTGDEQYF
d_gene: NA; abundance: NA; j_gene: TRBJ1-1; v_gene: TRBV5-6; CDR3nt: TGTGCCAGCAGCCAGGGGACGACTGAAGCTTTCTTT; CDR3aa: CASSQGTTEAFF
d_gene: NA; abundance: NA; j_gene: TRBJ2-3; v_gene: TRBV6-5; CDR3nt: TGTGCCAGCAGCCCGATCGGAGATACGCAGTATTTT; CDR3aa: CASSPIGDTQYF
d_gene: NA; abundance: NA; j_gene: TRBJ2-5; v_gene: TRBV24-1; CDR3nt: TGTGCCACCAGTGAGTCTGGGGGAGTCCGGGAGACCCAGTACTTC; CDR3aa: CATSESGGVRETQYF
d_gene: NA; abundance: once; j_gene: TRBJ1-4; v_gene: TRBV7-9; CDR3nt: TGTGCCAGCAGCTTACCAGGGGCGGTTGAAAAACTGTTTTTT; CDR3aa: CASSLPGAVEKLFF
d_gene: TRBD1; abundance: NA; j_gene: TRBJ1-4; v_gene: TRBV18; CDR3nt: TGTGCCAGCTCACCAGGGACAGGGTCGGGAAAACTGTTTTTT; CDR3aa: CASSPGTGSGKLFF
d_gene: NA; abundance: NA; j_gene: TRBJ1-4; v_gene: TRBV5-6; CDR3nt: TGTGCCAGCAGCTTGAATGCGGGGATTGGGGCTAATGAAAAACTGTTTTTT; CDR3aa: CASSLNAGIGANEKLFF
d_gene: NA; abundance: many; j_gene: TRBJ2-1; v_gene: TRBV7-2; CDR3nt: TGTGCCAGCAGCCCCGATTACAATGAGCAGTTCTTC; CDR3aa: CASSPDYNEQFF
d_gene: NA; abundance: NA; j_gene: TRBJ2-7; v_gene: TRBV20-1; CDR3nt: TGCAGTGCTAGTTTGCGGGGTGGCTACGAGCAGTACTTC; CDR3aa: CSASLRGGYEQYF
d_gene: NA; abundance: NA; j_gene: TRBJ1-4; v_gene: TRBV27; CDR3nt: TGTGCCAGTTCCGCCTACGGACAGCCTAATGAAAAACTGTTTTTT; CDR3aa: CASSAYGQPNEKLFF
d_gene: TRBD1; abundance: NA; j_gene: TRBJ1-1; v_gene: TRBV28; CDR3nt: TGTGCCAGCAGTGTGACAGGGGGGAGGACTGAAGCTTTCTTT; CDR3aa: CASSVTGGRTEAFF
d_gene: TRBD1; abundance: NA; j_gene: TRBJ1-5; v_gene: TRBV25-1; CDR3nt: TGTGCCAGCAGTAACAGGGGGGTCAATCAGCCCCAGCATTTT; CDR3aa: CASSNRGVNQPQHF
d_gene: NA; abundance: NA; j_gene: TRBJ1-2; v_gene: TRBV29-1; CDR3nt: TGCAGCGTTGAAGATGGTGGGTACTATGGCTACACCTTC; CDR3aa: CSVEDGGYYGYTF
d_gene: TRBD1; abundance: NA; j_gene: TRBJ1-2; v_gene: TRBV5-4; CDR3nt: TGTGCCAGCAGCCACGACAGGGGCTATGGCTACACCTTC; CDR3aa: CASSHDRGYGYTF
d_gene: TRBD1; abundance: NA; j_gene: TRBJ1-1; v_gene: TRBV28; CDR3nt: TGTGCCAGCAGTTTATGGGGCCAGGGGGCAGGTGAAGCTTTCTTT; CDR3aa: CASSLWGQGAGEAFF
d_gene: NA; abundance: NA; j_gene: TRBJ1-5; v_gene: TRBV27; CDR3nt: TGTGCCAGCAGCCGCCTCGGGGGGCAGCCCCAGCATTTT; CDR3aa: CASSRLGGQPQHF
d_gene: NA; abundance: NA; j_gene: TRBJ2-1; v_gene: TRBV3-1/TRBV3-2; CDR3nt: TGTGCCAGCAGCCCCGGGCGGCTACTCTCCTACAATGAGCAGTTCTTC; CDR3aa: CASSPGRLLSYNEQFF
d_gene: NA; abundance: NA; j_gene: TRBJ2-7; v_gene: TRBV5-6; CDR3nt: TGTGCCAGCAGCTCAACCCGCAGACTCTCCTACGAGCAGTACTTC; CDR3aa: CASSSTRRLSYEQYF